These 21 T cell receptor beta chains originate from one sample sequenced in a study of T cell changes during pregnancy in multiple sclerosis (dated by TCRdb to between 2018 and 2020). Library method: the immunoSEQ multiplex PCR assay. TCRdb mirrors the immuneACCESS table, restricted to in-frame sequences. Some clones are absent from its copies; in checked studies, under half trace to an unresolved V gene, and the reason for the others is unknown. This sample is represented by approximately 120,000 clones; about 96% of them were singletons. The leading ten clones occupy over 0.35% of the sample. The input for sequencing was peripheral blood, taken after pregnancy. Every receptor here comes from a female donor with multiple sclerosis, enrolled in a pregnancy study.

This chain uses TRBV5-1 with TRBJ1-1; tentatively, D is TRBD1 (5 bases). The germline V gene has CDR1 SGHRS and CDR2 YFSETQ. Trimming took 0 bases from V and 2 from J, leaving 11 bases between them. The CDR3 loop spans 15 amino acids. The CDR3 region has the DNA TGCGCCAGCAGCTTGGCCGGGGGGTCAAACACTGAAGCTTTCTTT. Its translation is CASSLAGGSNTEAFF.

The chain employs TRBV5-4 and TRBJ1-1; 12 nucleotides agree with TRBD1. Germline CDR1 and CDR2: SGHNT and YYREEE (reference sequence). The junction had 13 bases not matched to a gene; V was cut back by 4 bases and J by 6 bases. This CDR3 contains 17 residues. CDR3 sequence (DNA): TGTGCCAGCAGCAAACCCGGGACAGGGGGCTTATTGGCTGAAGCTTTCTTT. Protein sequence: CASSKPGTGGLLAEAFF.

The chain couples TRBV7-8 to TRBJ2-3; D perhaps matches TRBD2 (6 bases). The CDR3 has 13 amino acids. Germline V gene sequence: CDR1 SGHVS, CDR2 FQNEAQ. V was cut by 3 bases and J by 5 bases, with 9 bases left in between. The CDR3 coding sequence is TGTGCCAGCAGCTTCCCGGGACTAGATACGCAGTATTTT. Translating it yields CASSFPGLDTQYF.

The chain uses TRBV6-1 and TRBJ2-5, with D tentatively TRBD2 (6 bases). Trimming took off 3 bases at V and 5 bases at J, with 10 bases between the two ends. The CDR3 has 13 residues. Germline V gene data show CDR1 as MNHNS and CDR2 as SASEGT. CDR3 in amino acids: CASSELGGETQYF. The CDR3, as DNA: TGTGCCAGCAGTGAGTTGGGGGGTGAGACCCAGTACTTC.

The rearrangement uses TRBV14 and TRBJ1-4; 7 bases map to TRBD1. Germline-derived CDR1 and CDR2 are SGHDN and FVKESK. Trimming removed 1 base from V and 8 bases from J; junction bases left unmatched: 7. The CDR3 is made up of 15 amino acids. Here the CDR3 reads CASSQGVGQVEKLFF. CDR3 sequence (DNA): TGTGCCAGCAGCCAAGGTGTCGGACAGGTAGAAAAACTGTTTTTT.

The chain joins TRBV7-6 to TRBJ2-7; 9 nucleotides line up with TRBD2. This CDR3 is built from 20 residues. V shed 5 bases and J 0 bases; nucleotides not matched to a gene: 20. Germline V CDR1 and CDR2: SGHVS, FNYEAQ. CDR3: CASSPDRVLAGVVLSYEQYF. The CDR3, as DNA: TGTGCCAGCAGCCCCGACAGGGTGTTAGCGGGAGTAGTACTCTCCTACGAGCAGTACTTC.

The V call is TRBV28, the J call TRBJ2-7; 9 bases line up with TRBD1. Germline lookup yields CDR1 MDHEN and CDR2 SYDVKM. The CDR3 contains 14 residues. V lost 6 bases to trimming and J lost 3 bases; unmatched junction nucleotides: 6. CDR3 in amino acids: CASSPGTGNYEQYF. The CDR3 nucleotides read TGTGCCAGCAGCCCCGGGACAGGGAACTACGAGCAGTACTTC.

The chain links TRBV6-6 to TRBJ1-1; 9 bases match TRBD1. The germline V gene encodes CDR1 MNHNY and CDR2 SVGAGI (reference sequence). V shed 6 bases and J 6 bases; nucleotides not matched to a gene: 11. This CDR3 is built from 15 residues. CDR3 residues: CASSLNTGGTAEAFF. The CDR3 DNA reads TGTGCCAGCAGCTTAAATACAGGGGGCACGGCTGAAGCTTTCTTT.

V gene TRBV5-1 combines with J gene TRBJ2-7; D is unclear. Germline CDR1 and CDR2: SGHRS and YFSETQ. Trimming took off 1 base at V and 6 bases at J, with 5 bases between the two ends. The CDR3 length is 11 residues. The CDR3: CASSLNTEQYF. The CDR3 DNA is TGCGCCAGCAGCTTGAACACCGAGCAGTACTTC.

This rearrangement joins TRBV7-3 to TRBJ2-3, with a weak D call TRBD2 (6 bases). Trimming pared 5 bases from V and 1 base from J, leaving 25 bases between. This CDR3 is built from 19 residues. The germline V gene encodes CDR1 SGHTA and CDR2 FQGTGA. CDR3: CASSPIGTGTLGRTDTQYF. CDR3 in DNA: TGTGCCAGCAGCCCAATCGGTACTGGGACTTTGGGGCGCACAGATACGCAGTATTTT.

The chain recombines TRBV29-1 with TRBJ2-7; D call uncertain. This CDR3 spans 14 amino acids. V shed 5 bases and J shed 3 bases, with 17 bases lying between them. Germline values: CDR1 SQVTM, CDR2 ANQGSEA. For the CDR3, the DNA is TGCAGCGTTAAAAGATACGGCAGGAACTACGAGCAGTACTTC. This gives the protein CSVKRYGRNYEQYF.

This clone was detected only a few times. The gene calls are TRBV2 and TRBJ1-5; possible D gene TRBD1, 6 bases. The germline V gene has CDR1 SNHLY and CDR2 FYNNEI. V lost 6 bases and J 3 bases, leaving 12 bases between the germline ends. The CDR3 extends over 14 amino acids. The CDR3 coding sequence is TGTGCCAGCAGCGCAATGGGGGCCAATCAGCCCCAGCATTTT. Protein product: CASSAMGANQPQHF.

This chain links TRBV21-1 with TRBJ1-4; the table's D call, TRBD1, has no DNA check behind it. TRBV21-1 is a documented pseudogene. The CDR3 spans 16 residues. CDR3 sequence: CASSKDGPPRNEKLFF. The CDR3 DNA reads as TGTGCCAGCAGCAAAGATGGGCCCCCAAGGAATGAAAAACTGTTTTTT.

The CDR3: CSVGTGLEFF. CDR3 in DNA: TGCAGCGTAGGGACAGGGTTGGAGTTCTTC. This sequence joins TRBV29-1 and TRBJ2-1; 9 positions agree with TRBD1. J gave up 14 bases and V 6 bases, and 5 bases lay outside the gene matches. This CDR3 has 10 amino acids. Germline CDR1 and CDR2: SQVTM and ANQGSEA.

J is TRBJ2-7 and V is TRBV27; unclear D gene. CDR1 and CDR2 from the germline V gene are MNHEY and SMNVEV (reference sequence). This CDR3 spans 13 amino acids. V lost 0 bases and J 4 bases, leaving 7 bases between the germline ends. This chain's CDR3 is CASSLSTGYEQYF. In nucleotides, the CDR3 is TGTGCCAGCAGTTTATCTACCGGGTACGAGCAGTACTTC.

CDR3 residues: CSVGGLTGGWTEAFF. CDR3 DNA sequence: TGCAGCGTTGGAGGACTGACAGGGGGCTGGACTGAAGCTTTCTTT. The chain links TRBV29-1 to TRBJ1-1; 10 nucleotides line up with TRBD1. Looked up from germline, CDR1 is SQVTM and CDR2 is ANQGSEA. This CDR3 has 15 residues. V trimming: 4 bases; J trimming: 5 bases; junction bases outside the gene matches: 10. Using reference TRBV29-1 and TRBJ1-1 for the parts outside the CDR3, the full variable domain is SAVISQKPSRDICQRGTSLTIQCQVDSQVTMMFWYRQQPGQSLTLIATANQGSEATYESGFVIDKFPISRPNLTFSTLTVSNMSPEDSSIYLCSVGGLTGGWTEAFFGQGTRLTVV.

For the CDR3, the DNA is TGTGCCAGCAGCCCCCAGGGGTTACACGAGCAGTACTTC. This translates into CASSPQGLHEQYF. This chain joins TRBV7-9 and TRBJ2-7; possibly TRBD1 for D (6 bases). The V gene lost 5 bases and the J gene lost 5 bases, with 13 bases spanning the gap. Germline values: CDR1 SEHNR, CDR2 FQNEAQ (reference sequence). This CDR3 has 13 amino acids.

The chain couples TRBV28 to TRBJ2-7, with 8 bases that match TRBD2. The trim removed 8 bases at V and 1 base at J, leaving 7 bases unmatched. The CDR3 runs to 14 residues. The germline CDR1 and CDR2 sequences are MDHEN and SYDVKM. CDR3 bases: TGTGCCAGCTGGGGAAGCGGGGGTTCCTACGAGCAGTACTTC. This sequence encodes CASWGSGGSYEQYF.

The CDR3 coding sequence is TGTGCCAGCAGTTCCCTTAGTTGGCGACTAATCACCGGGGAGCTGTTTTTT. Translating gives CASSSLSWRLITGELFF. The J gene is TRBJ2-2, the V gene TRBV28, with D possibly being TRBD2 (5 bases). V shed 4 bases and J shed 4 bases, with 19 bases lying between them. The germline V gene has CDR1 MDHEN and CDR2 SYDVKM. The CDR3 consists of 17 residues.

This chain connects TRBV2 to TRBJ1-1, with 10 positions matching TRBD1. The CDR3 spans 15 residues. J lost 4 bases, V lost 6 bases, and 8 bases had no gene match. The germline CDR1 and CDR2 sequences are SNHLY and FYNNEI. The CDR3 is CASSSRQGAGTEAFF. CDR3 sequence (DNA): TGTGCCAGCAGCTCAAGACAGGGGGCAGGCACTGAAGCTTTCTTT.

The chain joins TRBV19 to TRBJ2-1; 8 nucleotides line up with TRBD2. The V and J ends lost 5 bases and 4 bases, in that order; junction bases with no gene match: 7. Germline assignment: CDR1 LNHDA and CDR2 SQIVND (reference sequence). CDR3 length equals 15 residues. This CDR3 is CASSGAGGPYNEQFF. In DNA form, the CDR3 reads TGTGCCAGTAGTGGGGCGGGAGGACCGTACAATGAGCAGTTCTTC.